What follows are 32 T cell receptor beta chains derived from one specimen sequenced in a study of blood T cell repertoires in COVID-19. Sequencing used immunoSEQ multiplex PCR; TCRdb keeps in-frame clones, though not all of them. The table shows over 90,000 clones, with 84% occurring only once. Sequenced material: peripheral blood. The receptors derive from a middle-aged man with active or convalescent COVID-19.

This rearrangement joins TRBV6-2 or TRBV6-3 to TRBJ2-2; 12 bases line up with TRBD2. Germline loops: CDR1 MNHEY, CDR2 SVGEGT. Losses at the gene ends were 4 bases for V and 4 bases for J; bases not matched to a gene: 10. The CDR3 is 18 amino acids. CDR3: CASSFSELAGGPTGELFF. CDR3 in DNA: TGTGCCAGCAGTTTCTCCGAGCTAGCGGGGGGGCCCACCGGGGAGCTGTTTTTT.

Points on this clone: Other DNA sequences in the sample encode the same CDR3. The J gene is TRBJ1-2, the V gene TRBV19; the D is unclear. The germline CDR1 and CDR2 sequences are LNHDA and SQIVND (reference sequence). V was clipped by 8 bases and J by 8 bases, with 9 bases between them. The CDR3 is 10 residues long. CDR3 loop: CASGRGGYTF. The CDR3 DNA follows: TGTGCCAGTGGAAGAGGGGGCTACACCTTC.

The V call is TRBV28, the J call TRBJ1-2, with 9 bases identical to TRBD1. This CDR3 contains 13 residues. Trimming took 7 bases from V and 8 from J; bases not matched to a gene: 8. Per the germline V gene, CDR1 is MDHEN and CDR2 is SYDVKM. The CDR3 sequence is CASTPGGTGGYTF. The CDR3 nucleotides are TGTGCCAGCACGCCGGGGGGGACAGGGGGCTACACCTTC.

The chain is built from TRBV12-3 or TRBV12-4 and TRBJ2-5; no clear D. The CDR3 loop spans 13 amino acids. Trimming left V 6 bases short and J 0 bases short, with 8 bases between. Here the CDR3 reads CASSRSYQETQYF. The CDR3 bases are TGTGCCAGCAGCCGGTCGTACCAAGAGACCCAGTACTTC.

The chain carries TRBV28 and TRBJ1-5; 8 positions match TRBD1. Looked up from germline, CDR1 is MDHEN and CDR2 is SYDVKM. The CDR3 loop spans 14 amino acids. The V gene end was trimmed by 5 bases and the J gene end by 6 bases; junction bases not matched to a gene: 6. This chain's CDR3 is CASSITGGPQPQHF. The CDR3 DNA sequence: TGTGCCAGCAGTATAACAGGGGGACCTCAGCCCCAGCATTTT.

This chain uses TRBV6-7 with TRBJ2-2; D perhaps matches TRBD1 (6 bases). TRBV6-7 is assigned to the ORF class and has an uncertain function. The V end was cut by 5 bases, the J end by 1 base, with 26 bases between. The CDR3 extends over 20 amino acids. The CDR3 region has the DNA TGTGCCAGCAGTGACGGGCTCGACAGGATTCGGGTGTGGAACACCGGGGAGCTGTTTTTT. Its translation is CASSDGLDRIRVWNTGELFF.

The chain couples TRBV13 to TRBJ1-1; D unclear. CDR1 and CDR2 (germline): PRHDT, FYEKMQ (reference sequence). V was shortened by 2 bases and J by 0 bases, with 7 bases between the two germline ends. There are 14 residues in the CDR3. The CDR3 bases are TGTGCCAGCAGCTTACCGGGTGTGAACACTGAAGCTTTCTTT. It yields the protein CASSLPGVNTEAFF.

The chain has TRBV9 and TRBJ2-7; TRBD1 matches at 8 bases. Germline lookup yields CDR1 SGDLS and CDR2 YYNGEE. The junction had 8 bases not matched to a gene; V was cut back by 3 bases and J by 3 bases. This CDR3 region has 15 residues. CDR3 sequence (DNA): TGTGCCAGCAGCGCGAACTTAGGGACAGGCTACGAGCAGTACTTC. Translated: CASSANLGTGYEQYF.

The chain employs TRBV19 and TRBJ1-3, with D tentatively TRBD1 (6 bases). The germline gives CDR1 LNHDA, CDR2 SQIVND (reference sequence). Trimming stripped 2 bases from V and 0 bases from J, with 8 bases between. The CDR3 sequence is 15 residues long. The CDR3 bases are TGTGCCAGTAGTATAAGGACAGTCTCTGGAAACACCATATATTTT. It yields the protein CASSIRTVSGNTIYF. The full variable domain, in which reference TRBV19 and TRBJ1-3 provide the parts outside the CDR3, is DGGITQSPKYLFRKEGQNVTLSCEQNLNHDAMYWYRQDPGQGLRLIYYSQIVNDFQKGDIAEGYSVSREKKESFPLTVTSAQKNPTAFYLCASSIRTVSGNTIYFGEGSWLTVV.

J is TRBJ2-5 and V is TRBV25-1; 7 bases are shared with TRBD1. This CDR3 has 15 amino acids. V was pared by 4 bases and J by 1 base, with 6 bases of the junction left unmatched. Germline V gene data show CDR1 as MGHDK and CDR2 as SYGVNS. In DNA form, the CDR3 reads TGTGCCAGCAGTGGGGGCAGGGGGTTCCAAGAGACCCAGTACTTC. Protein sequence: CASSGGRGFQETQYF.

This clone has a handful of counts. The V gene is TRBV27, the J gene TRBJ1-4; TRBD1 matches 7 bases. In germline, CDR1 is MNHEY, CDR2 SMNVEV (reference sequence). The V segment lost 3 bases and the J segment 8 bases; nucleotides outside the gene matches: 3. This CDR3 has 13 amino acids. CDR3 amino acids: CASSLVRGEKLFF. The CDR3 DNA reads as TGTGCCAGCAGTTTGGTCAGGGGGGAAAAACTGTTTTTT.

The chain couples TRBV28 to TRBJ1-1, with TRBD1 identical over 9 bases. Germline V CDR1 and CDR2: MDHEN, SYDVKM. This CDR3 region has 13 residues. The junction had 11 bases not matched to a gene; V was cut back by 6 bases and J by 12 bases. Written as DNA, the CDR3 is TGTGCCAGCAGCCAAATTACAGGGGGCAGATCTTTCTTT. This sequence encodes CASSQITGGRSFF.

Here the CDR3 DNA reads TGTGCCAGCAGCTTAGCTCAACGGGGCTCTGGAAACACCATATATTTT. Translated: CASSLAQRGSGNTIYF. The chain carries TRBV7-8 and TRBJ1-3, with D unresolved. Germline V CDR1 and CDR2: SGHVS, FQNEAQ. V lost 0 bases, J lost 0 bases, and 9 bases lay in between. The CDR3 consists of 16 residues.

V is TRBV7-8 and J is TRBJ2-7; TRBD1 might be the D (6 bases). The CDR3 loop spans 14 amino acids. Germline V CDR1 and CDR2: SGHVS, FQNEAQ. The V end was cut by 6 bases, the J end by 7 bases, with 19 bases between. The CDR3, as DNA: TGTGCCAGCAGGAACCGGGACATCGAGGGGGAGCAGTACTTC. This gives the protein CASRNRDIEGEQYF.

A note on this clone: The identical CDR3 is also encoded by other nucleotide sequences in the sample. The V gene is TRBV9, the J gene TRBJ2-5; 7 bases map to TRBD1. Germline V CDR1 and CDR2: SGDLS, YYNGEE. V lost 0 bases to trimming and J lost 5 bases; unmatched junction nucleotides: 4. The CDR3 contains 14 residues. The CDR3: CASSVEGGQETQYF. The CDR3 nucleotides are TGTGCCAGCAGCGTAGAAGGGGGACAGGAGACCCAGTACTTC.

The J gene is TRBJ1-6, the V gene TRBV6-1; the D gene is possibly TRBD1 (6 bases). Trimming cost V 2 bases and J 14 bases, with 25 bases left between them. The germline V gene has CDR1 MNHNS and CDR2 SASEGT. There are 17 residues in the CDR3. Written as DNA, the CDR3 is TGTGCCAGCAGTGAATCCCCGGTACAGGGCACTCGGGTTGCCCTCCACTTT. This codes for CASSESPVQGTRVALHF.

This chain links TRBV30 with TRBJ1-1; 7 bases agree with TRBD1. Trimming removed 3 bases from V and 5 bases from J; junction bases left unmatched: 12. Per germline, CDR1 GTSNPN and CDR2 SVGIG (reference sequence). The CDR3 contains 15 residues. The CDR3 protein is CAWRSKTTGATEAFF. In DNA form, the CDR3 reads TGTGCCTGGAGGTCCAAAACAACAGGGGCAACTGAAGCTTTCTTT.

This clone has just a few counts. The chain is built from TRBV6-5 and TRBJ1-1; 7 bases align to TRBD1. CDR3 length equals 15 residues. CDR1 and CDR2 from the germline V gene are MNHEY and SVGAGI. J was trimmed by 1 base and V by 2 bases; bases with no gene match: 4. The CDR3 DNA reads as TGTGCCAGCAGTTACGCACAGGGGCGGAACACTGAAGCTTTCTTT. Encoded protein: CASSYAQGRNTEAFF.

The chain couples TRBV7-2 to TRBJ2-2, with a possible D match to TRBD2 (7 bases). This CDR3 has 16 residues. The V end lost 5 bases, the J end lost 3 bases, and 16 bases lay between the germline ends. Per the germline V gene, CDR1 is SGHTA and CDR2 is FQGNSA. In nucleotides, the CDR3 is TGTGCCAGCAGCCCACGTCGAGGGGGGGACACCGGGGAGCTGTTTTTT. Its protein product is CASSPRRGGDTGELFF.

The chain joins TRBV24-1 to TRBJ2-1; weak D call: TRBD1 (5 bases). The CDR3 is 13 residues long. Trimming pared 5 bases from V and 6 bases from J, leaving 10 bases between. Germline V gene lookup returns CDR1 KGHDR and CDR2 SFDVKD. CDR3 sequence: CATSVPQGNEQFF. The DNA of the CDR3 is TGTGCCACCAGTGTCCCCCAGGGCAATGAGCAGTTCTTC.

This clone was seen a single time. This rearrangement joins TRBV7-4 to TRBJ1-4; 9 bases agree with TRBD1. The CDR3 totals 17 residues. Germline V gene lookup returns CDR1 SGHVT and CDR2 SQSDAQ. V dropped 1 base and J dropped 7; count of bases not matched to a gene: 10. CDR3 bases: TGTGCCAGCAGCTTAGGTGGAGGGGGACAGGGCGGTGAAAAACTGTTTTTT. Protein: CASSLGGGGQGGEKLFF.

The chain is built from TRBV11-2 and TRBJ1-3; 9 bases match TRBD1. From germline, CDR1 is SGHAT and CDR2 FQNNGV. The CDR3 has 15 amino acids. The junction had 5 bases not matched to a gene; V was cut back by 4 bases and J by 4 bases. CDR3 sequence reads: CASSSRQGGGNTIYF. For the CDR3, the DNA is TGTGCCAGCAGCTCGAGACAGGGGGGCGGAAACACCATATATTTT. The whole variable domain, filled in from reference TRBV11-2 and TRBJ1-3, reads EAGVAQSPRYKIIEKRQSVAFWCNPISGHATLYWYQQILGQGPKLLIQFQNNGVVDDSQLPKDRFSAERLKGVDSTLKIQPAKLEDSAVYLCASSSRQGGGNTIYFGEGSWLTVV.

The CDR3 nucleotides read TGCGCCAGCAGTCAAACTCGACAAGTCCGGGATGGAAACACCATATATTTT. Amino acid sequence: CASSQTRQVRDGNTIYF. This chain uses TRBV4-1 with TRBJ1-3, with D unresolved. This CDR3 comprises 17 residues. Germline CDR1 reads MGHRA; CDR2 reads YSYEKL. V lost 6 bases, J lost 3 bases, and 21 bases lay in between.

The chain employs TRBV11-2 and TRBJ2-7, with D possibly TRBD1 on 5 matching bases. V dropped 4 bases and J dropped 4 bases, with 14 bases sitting between them. Germline V CDR1 and CDR2: SGHAT, FQNNGV. The CDR3 length is 14 residues. CDR3 nucleotide sequence: TGTGCCAGCAGCTCCCCACAGGTAGTGTACGAGCAGTACTTC. This codes for CASSSPQVVYEQYF.

In this sample, this clone turned up a few times. The genes are TRBV5-6 and TRBJ2-3; 8 bases align to TRBD2. Germline loops: CDR1 SGHDT, CDR2 YYEEEE. CDR3 size: 14 residues. J gave up 5 bases and V 5 bases, and 7 bases lay outside the gene matches. The chain's CDR3 is CASSPGGLGDTQYF. The CDR3 region has the DNA TGTGCCAGCAGTCCGGGGGGGCTAGGAGATACGCAGTATTTT.

This clone was picked up one time. This chain joins TRBV9 and TRBJ2-2; 13 positions agree with TRBD2. Trimming cost V 6 bases and J 5 bases; bases outside gene matches: 10. Germline CDR1 reads SGDLS; CDR2 reads YYNGEE. This CDR3 contains 17 residues. The CDR3 region has the DNA TGTGCCAGCAAGAGGACTAGCGGGGGAGTAGGGACCGGGGAGCTGTTTTTT. Its protein product is CASKRTSGGVGTGELFF.

The chain is built from TRBV7-9 and TRBJ1-5, with no clear D. Germline V gene data show CDR1 as SEHNR and CDR2 as FQNEAQ (reference sequence). Trimming cost V 5 bases and J 0 bases, with 8 bases left between them. The CDR3 totals 14 residues. The CDR3 region has the DNA TGTGCCAGCAGCCCCGTCCTTAGCAATCAGCCCCAGCATTTT. Translated, it gives CASSPVLSNQPQHF.

The rearrangement joins TRBV3-1 (or the pseudogene TRBV3-2) to TRBJ1-2; a weak D match, TRBD1 (5 bases). V was cut by 0 bases and J by 4 bases, with 9 bases left in between. The CDR3 runs 14 residues. The germline V gene encodes CDR1 LGHDT and CDR2 YNNKEL (reference sequence). CDR3 in DNA: TGTGCCAGCAGCCAAGATCTGGGGGGCTATGGCTACACCTTC. As protein: CASSQDLGGYGYTF.

This clone was observed at least ten times. The rearrangement joins TRBV4-1 to TRBJ1-1, with D perhaps TRBD1 (5 bases). In germline, CDR1 is MGHRA, CDR2 YSYEKL. Between the trimmed V and J ends, which lost 4 bases and 3 bases, there was a span of 21 bases. The CDR3 contains 17 residues. The CDR3 is CASSRLKLRERDTEAFF. The CDR3 DNA follows: TGCGCCAGCAGCCGCCTTAAGCTCAGGGAACGCGACACTGAAGCTTTCTTT.

V usage is TRBV2 and J usage is TRBJ1-5, with 9 bases fitting TRBD1. The CDR3 contains 15 residues. Germline CDR1 reads SNHLY; CDR2 reads FYNNEI. Trimming cost V 1 base and J 9 bases; bases outside gene matches: 7. The CDR3 DNA is TGTGCCAGCAGTGAAGGGGGACAGGGTTCCCTGCCCCAGCATTTT. Residues: CASSEGGQGSLPQHF. The entire variable domain, with the rest obtained from reference TRBV2 and TRBJ1-5, is as follows: EPEVTQTPSHQVTQMGQEVILRCVPISNHLYFYWYRQILGQKVEFLVSFYNNEISEKSEIFDDQFSVERPDGSNFTLKIRSTKLEDSAMYFCASSEGGQGSLPQHFGDGTRLSIL.

The chain is built from TRBV6-5 and TRBJ2-7; a weak D match, TRBD1 (6 bases). Trimming pared 11 bases from V and 5 bases from J, leaving 19 bases between. CDR1 and CDR2 from the germline V gene are MNHEY and SVGAGI. The CDR3 totals 13 residues. This CDR3 is CAGGQRGVDEQYF. The CDR3 DNA reads as TGTGCCGGGGGCCAGAGGGGCGTCGACGAGCAGTACTTC.

The chain carries TRBV2 and TRBJ1-3, with TRBD1 as a possible D gene (6 bases). V lost 6 bases, J lost 0 bases, and 12 bases lay in between. This CDR3 has 15 amino acids. Germline lookup yields CDR1 SNHLY and CDR2 FYNNEI. The CDR3 region has the DNA TGTGCCAGCAGCGGACAGTTTCACTCTGGAAACACCATATATTTT. Amino acid sequence: CASSGQFHSGNTIYF.